This T cell receptor (beta chain) originates from a study of glioma-infiltrating T cells after dendritic cell vaccination. TCRB CDR3 was amplified from 2 ug genomic DNA or less. The table came from immunoSEQ multiplex PCR; TCRdb's copy has only in-frame clones and leaves some out. The sample has 49,000 or so clones, about 85% seen once. Study-wide results and caveats: Only a small number of patients had complete blood and tumor samples.

Of note for this clone: The antigen is unknown.

This specimen consisted of blood, obtained before dendritic cell vaccination. This receptor was identified in a human donor with glioblastoma.

CDR3 in DNA: TGTGCCAGCAGTTTAGGCTTCCCCGGGGAGCTGTTTTTT. Amino acid sequence: CASSLGFPGELFF. V is TRBV27 and J is TRBJ2-2; D unclear. Germline V lookup: CDR1 MNHEY, CDR2 SMNVEV (reference sequence). This CDR3 is 13 amino acids long. The V and J ends lost 2 bases and 6 bases respectively, with 7 bases between them.